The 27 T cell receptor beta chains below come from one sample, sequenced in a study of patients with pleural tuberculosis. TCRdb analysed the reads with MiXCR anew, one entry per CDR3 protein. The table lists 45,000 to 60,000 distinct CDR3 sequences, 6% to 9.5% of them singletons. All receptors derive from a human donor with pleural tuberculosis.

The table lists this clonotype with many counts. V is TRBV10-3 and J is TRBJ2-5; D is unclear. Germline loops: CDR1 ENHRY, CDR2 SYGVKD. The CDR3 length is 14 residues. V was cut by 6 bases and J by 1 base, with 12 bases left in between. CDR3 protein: CAISPDGVQETQYF. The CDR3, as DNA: TGTGCCATCAGCCCGGACGGAGTCCAAGAGACCCAGTACTTC.

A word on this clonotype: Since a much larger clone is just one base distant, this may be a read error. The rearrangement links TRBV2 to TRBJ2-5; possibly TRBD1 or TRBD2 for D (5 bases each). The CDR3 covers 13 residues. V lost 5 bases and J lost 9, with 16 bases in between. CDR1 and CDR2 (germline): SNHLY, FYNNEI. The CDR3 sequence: CASSNGALEAQYF. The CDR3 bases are TGTGCCAGCAGTAACGGGGCACTTGAGGCCCAGTACTTC.

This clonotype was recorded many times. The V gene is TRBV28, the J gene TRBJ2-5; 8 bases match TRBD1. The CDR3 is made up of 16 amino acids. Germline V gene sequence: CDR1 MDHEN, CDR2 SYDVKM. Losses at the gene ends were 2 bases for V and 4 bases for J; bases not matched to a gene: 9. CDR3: CASSLPPDRVSETQYF. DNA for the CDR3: TGTGCCAGCAGTTTACCCCCGGACAGGGTATCAGAGACCCAGTACTTC.

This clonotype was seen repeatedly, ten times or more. The CDR3 bases are TGCAGCGCCGGATTTATTGGCTACACCTTC. Amino acid sequence: CSAGFIGYTF. The rearrangement joins TRBV20-1 to TRBJ1-2; no reliable D call. The CDR3 is made up of 10 amino acids. In germline, CDR1 is DFQATT, CDR2 SNEGSKA (reference sequence).

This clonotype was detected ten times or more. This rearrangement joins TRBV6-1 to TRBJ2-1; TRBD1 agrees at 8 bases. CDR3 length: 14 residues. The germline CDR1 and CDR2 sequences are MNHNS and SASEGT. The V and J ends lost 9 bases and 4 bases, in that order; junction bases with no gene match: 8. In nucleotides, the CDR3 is TGTGCCAGTCAAGACAGGGGCGCGTACAATGAGCAGTTCTTC. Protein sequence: CASQDRGAYNEQFF.

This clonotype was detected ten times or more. The CDR3 reads CSANGGSGVDTQYF. CDR3 DNA: TGCAGTGCTAACGGCGGGAGCGGGGTAGATACGCAGTATTTT. The chain couples TRBV20-1 to TRBJ2-3; 7 bases agree with TRBD2. V was pared by 4 bases and J by 5 bases, with 9 bases of the junction left unmatched. The CDR3 has 14 residues. CDR1 and CDR2 from the germline V gene are DFQATT and SNEGSKA (reference sequence).

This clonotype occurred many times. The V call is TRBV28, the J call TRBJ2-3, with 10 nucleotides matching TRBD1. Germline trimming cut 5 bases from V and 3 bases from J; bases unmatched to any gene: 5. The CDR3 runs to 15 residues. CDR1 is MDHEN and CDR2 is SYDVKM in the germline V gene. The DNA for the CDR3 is TGTGCCAGCAGTGTTCCGGGACAGGGGACAGATACGCAGTATTTT. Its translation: CASSVPGQGTDTQYF.

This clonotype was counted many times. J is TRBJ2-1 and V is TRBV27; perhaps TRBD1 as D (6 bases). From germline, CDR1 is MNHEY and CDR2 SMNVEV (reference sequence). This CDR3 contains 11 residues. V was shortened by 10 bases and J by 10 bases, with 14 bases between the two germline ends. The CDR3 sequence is CATCAGVEQFF. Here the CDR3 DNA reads TGTGCCACCTGCGCAGGGGTCGAGCAGTTCTTC.

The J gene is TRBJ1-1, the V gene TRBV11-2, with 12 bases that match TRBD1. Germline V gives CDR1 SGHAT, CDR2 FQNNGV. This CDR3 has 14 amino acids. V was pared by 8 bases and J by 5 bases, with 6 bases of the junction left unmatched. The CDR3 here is CASAGQGARTEAFF. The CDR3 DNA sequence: TGTGCCAGCGCGGGACAGGGGGCTCGGACTGAAGCTTTCTTT.

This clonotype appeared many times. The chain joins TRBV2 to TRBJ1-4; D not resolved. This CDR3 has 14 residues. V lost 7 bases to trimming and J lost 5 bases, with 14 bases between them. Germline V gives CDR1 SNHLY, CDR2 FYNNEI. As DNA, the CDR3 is TGTGCCAGCAACGGCCAAACAGCAAATGAAAAACTGTTTTTT. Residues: CASNGQTANEKLFF.

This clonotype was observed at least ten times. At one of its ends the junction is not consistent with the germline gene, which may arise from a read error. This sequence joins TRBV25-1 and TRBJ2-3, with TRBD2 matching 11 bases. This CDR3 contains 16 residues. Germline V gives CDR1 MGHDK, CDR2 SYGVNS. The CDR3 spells CASSPQTSGSIDTQYF. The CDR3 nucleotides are TGTGCCAGCAGTCCCCAAACTAGCGGGAGCATAGATACGCAGTATTTT.

The DNA of the CDR3 is TGTGCCAGCAGTACCCGGGACGGTGCCTACGAGCAGTACTTC. Its protein product is CASSTRDGAYEQYF. The chain is built from TRBV12-3 or TRBV12-4 and TRBJ2-7; D possibly uses TRBD1 or TRBD2 (5 bases each). V lost 5 bases to trimming and J lost 2 bases, with 13 bases between them. The CDR3 covers 14 residues.

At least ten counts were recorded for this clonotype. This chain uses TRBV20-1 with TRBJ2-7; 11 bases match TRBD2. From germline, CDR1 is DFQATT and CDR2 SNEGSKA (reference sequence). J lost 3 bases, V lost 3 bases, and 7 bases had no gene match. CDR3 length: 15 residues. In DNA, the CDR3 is TGCAGTGCTAGCGCGGGACTAGCGGAAAACTACGAGCAGTACTTC. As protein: CSASAGLAENYEQYF.

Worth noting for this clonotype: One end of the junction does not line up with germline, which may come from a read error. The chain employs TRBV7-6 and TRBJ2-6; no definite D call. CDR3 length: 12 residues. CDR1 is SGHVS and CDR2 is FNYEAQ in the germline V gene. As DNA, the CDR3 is TGTGACAGCATCTCTGGGGCCAACGTCCTGACTTTC. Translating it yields CDSISGANVLTF.

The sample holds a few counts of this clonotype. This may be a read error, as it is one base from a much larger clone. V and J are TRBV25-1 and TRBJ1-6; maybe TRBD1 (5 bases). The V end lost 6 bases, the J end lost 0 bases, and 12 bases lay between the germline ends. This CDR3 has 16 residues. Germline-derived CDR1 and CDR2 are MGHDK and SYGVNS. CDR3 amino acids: CASRRAGSSYNSPLHF. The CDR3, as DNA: TGTGCCAGCAGACGAGCAGGGTCCTCCTATAATTCACCCCTCCACTTT.

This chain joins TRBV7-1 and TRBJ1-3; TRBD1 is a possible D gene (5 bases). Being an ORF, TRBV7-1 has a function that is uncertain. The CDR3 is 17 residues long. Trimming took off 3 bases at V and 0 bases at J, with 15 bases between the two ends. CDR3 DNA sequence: TGTGCCAGCAGCTCGCCGGGACGGCAACGCTCTGGAAACACCATATATTTT. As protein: CASSSPGRQRSGNTIYF.

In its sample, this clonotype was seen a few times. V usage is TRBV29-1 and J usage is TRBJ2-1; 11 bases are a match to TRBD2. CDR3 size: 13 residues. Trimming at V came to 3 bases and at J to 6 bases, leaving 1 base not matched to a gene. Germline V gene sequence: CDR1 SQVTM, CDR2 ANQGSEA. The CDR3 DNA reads TGCAGCGTTGAGGGACTAGCGGTCAATGAGCAGTTCTTC. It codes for CSVEGLAVNEQFF.

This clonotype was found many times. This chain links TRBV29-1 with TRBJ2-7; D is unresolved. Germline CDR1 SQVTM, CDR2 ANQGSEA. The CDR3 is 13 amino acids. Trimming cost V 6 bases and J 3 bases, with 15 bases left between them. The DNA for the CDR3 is TGCAGCGTGAAGTTAGGTCCCCTCTACGAGCAGTACTTC. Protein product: CSVKLGPLYEQYF.

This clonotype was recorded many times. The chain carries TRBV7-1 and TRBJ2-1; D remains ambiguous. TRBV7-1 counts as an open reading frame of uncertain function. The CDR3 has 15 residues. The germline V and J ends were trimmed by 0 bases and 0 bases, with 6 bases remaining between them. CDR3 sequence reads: CASSSAGLSYNEQFF. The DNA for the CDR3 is TGTGCCAGCAGCTCAGCGGGCCTCTCCTACAATGAGCAGTTCTTC.

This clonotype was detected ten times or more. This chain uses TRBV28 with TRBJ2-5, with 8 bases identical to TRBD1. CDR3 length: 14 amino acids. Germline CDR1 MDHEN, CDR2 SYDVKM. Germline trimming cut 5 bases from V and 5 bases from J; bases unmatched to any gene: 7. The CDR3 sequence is CASSPRDRLETQYF. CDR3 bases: TGTGCCAGCAGTCCAAGGGACAGGCTTGAGACCCAGTACTTC.

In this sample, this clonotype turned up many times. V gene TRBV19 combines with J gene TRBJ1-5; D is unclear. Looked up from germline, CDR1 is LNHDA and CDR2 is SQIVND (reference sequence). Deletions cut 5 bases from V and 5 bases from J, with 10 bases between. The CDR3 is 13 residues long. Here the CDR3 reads CASSPYMDQPQHF. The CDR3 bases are TGTGCCAGTAGTCCTTACATGGATCAGCCCCAGCATTTT.

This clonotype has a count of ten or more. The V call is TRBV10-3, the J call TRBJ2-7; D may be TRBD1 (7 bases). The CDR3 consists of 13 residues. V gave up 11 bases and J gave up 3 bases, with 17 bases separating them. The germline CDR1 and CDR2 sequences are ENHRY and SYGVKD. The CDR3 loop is CASGGLPRYEQYV. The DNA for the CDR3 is TGTGCCTCAGGGGGACTCCCTCGCTACGAGCAGTACGTC.

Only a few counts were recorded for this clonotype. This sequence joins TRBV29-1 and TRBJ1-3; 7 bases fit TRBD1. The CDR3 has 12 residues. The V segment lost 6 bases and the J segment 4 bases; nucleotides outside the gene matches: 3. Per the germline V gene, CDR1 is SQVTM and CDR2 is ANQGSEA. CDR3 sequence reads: CSVGDRGNTIYF. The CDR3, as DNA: TGCAGCGTCGGGGACAGAGGAAACACCATATATTTT.

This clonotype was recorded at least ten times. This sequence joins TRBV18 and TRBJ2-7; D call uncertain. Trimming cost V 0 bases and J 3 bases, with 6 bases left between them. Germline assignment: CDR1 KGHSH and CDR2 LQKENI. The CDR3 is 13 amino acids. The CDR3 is CASSPPAVYEQYF. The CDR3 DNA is TGTGCCAGCTCACCACCTGCGGTCTACGAGCAGTACTTC.

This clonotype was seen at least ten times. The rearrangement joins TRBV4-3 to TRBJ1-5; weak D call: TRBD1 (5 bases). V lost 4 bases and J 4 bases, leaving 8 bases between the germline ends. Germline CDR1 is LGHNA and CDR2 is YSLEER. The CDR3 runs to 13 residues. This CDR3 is CASSPGRNQPQHF. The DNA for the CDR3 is TGCGCCAGCAGCCCGGGACGTAATCAGCCCCAGCATTTT.

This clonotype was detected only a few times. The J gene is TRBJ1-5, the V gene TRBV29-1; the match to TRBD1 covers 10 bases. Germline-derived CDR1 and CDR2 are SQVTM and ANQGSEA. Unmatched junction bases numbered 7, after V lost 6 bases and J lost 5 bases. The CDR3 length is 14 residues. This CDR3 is CSVTGTGVDQPQHF. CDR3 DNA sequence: TGCAGCGTAACCGGGACAGGGGTGGATCAGCCCCAGCATTTT.

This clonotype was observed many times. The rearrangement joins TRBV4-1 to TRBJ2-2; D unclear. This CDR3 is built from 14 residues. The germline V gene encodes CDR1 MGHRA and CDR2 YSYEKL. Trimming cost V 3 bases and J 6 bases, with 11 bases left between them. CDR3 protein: CASSQNDMAGELFF. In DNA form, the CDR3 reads TGCGCCAGCAGCCAGAATGACATGGCCGGGGAGCTGTTTTTT.